The 29 T cell receptor beta chains below were found in one sample sequenced in a study of blood T cell repertoires in COVID-19. TCRdb keeps only in-frame clones here, not all; method: immunoSEQ multiplex PCR. Found here are over 130,000 clones, almost 85% of them singletons; the top ten hold approximately 3.6%. The sequenced sample was PBMCs or T cells enriched from blood (not recorded which). The receptors shown here come from a woman in her forties or fifties with acute COVID-19.

As regards this clone: Other DNA sequences in the same sample also yield this CDR3. The chain couples TRBV5-1 to TRBJ1-1; a possible D gene is TRBD1 (5 bases). The germline gives CDR1 SGHRS, CDR2 YFSETQ. The CDR3 has 14 amino acids. V lost 2 bases and J 2 bases, leaving 10 bases between the germline ends. The CDR3 protein is CASSFSTGNTEAFF. CDR3 in DNA: TGCGCCAGCAGCTTCAGCACAGGAAACACTGAAGCTTTCTTT.

The V and J genes are TRBV6-2 or TRBV6-3 and TRBJ1-1; D is unclear. This CDR3 is built from 13 residues. Trimming took off 6 bases at V and 5 bases at J, with 13 bases between the two ends. Germline values: CDR1 MNHEY, CDR2 SVGEGT. The CDR3 DNA is TGTGCCAGCAGCTGGCGAGACGGGACTGAAGCTTTCTTT. Encoded protein: CASSWRDGTEAFF.

The V gene is TRBV19, the J gene TRBJ1-6; the match to TRBD1 covers 8 bases. The junction had 4 bases not matched to a gene; V was cut back by 4 bases and J by 8 bases. The CDR3 has 14 amino acids. Germline assignment: CDR1 LNHDA and CDR2 SQIVND (reference sequence). The CDR3, as DNA: TGTGCCAGTAGTACGGGACAGGCGGATTCACCCCTCCACTTT. Translation: CASSTGQADSPLHF.

The CDR3 region has the DNA TGCGCCAGCAGCGATAGCGGGAGGGATAACGAGCAGTACTTC. Amino acids: CASSDSGRDNEQYF. The V gene is TRBV5-1, the J gene TRBJ2-7, with TRBD2 matching over 11 bases. The CDR3 runs to 14 residues. Losses at the gene ends were 4 bases for V and 5 bases for J; bases not matched to a gene: 5. Per the germline V gene, CDR1 is SGHRS and CDR2 is YFSETQ.

This chain links TRBV27 with TRBJ2-3, with a weak D call TRBD2 (5 bases). The CDR3 is 19 residues long. CDR1 MNHEY and CDR2 SMNVEV come from the germline V gene (reference sequence). Trimming removed 7 bases from V and 1 base from J, with 27 bases in between. The CDR3 region is CASTPGVGKGTRRTDTQYF. The DNA of the CDR3 is TGTGCCAGCACCCCTGGGGTGGGGAAGGGAACTAGACGCACAGATACGCAGTATTTT.

This rearrangement joins TRBV19 to TRBJ2-1; TRBD2 agrees at 14 bases. The CDR3 sequence is 16 residues long. Per germline, CDR1 LNHDA and CDR2 SQIVND (reference sequence). V dropped 5 bases and J dropped 9; count of bases not matched to a gene: 9. For the CDR3, the DNA is TGTGCCAGTAGTGCCGGGACTAGCGGGAGTTTCACTGAGCAGTTCTTC. It translates to CASSAGTSGSFTEQFF.

The rearrangement uses TRBV4-3 and TRBJ1-4, with D maybe TRBD1 (5 bases). Germline V gene sequence: CDR1 LGHNA, CDR2 YSLEER. Trimming removed 1 base at V and 6 bases at J, with 18 bases between. The CDR3 has 17 residues. CDR3 sequence reads: CASSQVGQGGFDEKLFF. The CDR3 bases are TGCGCCAGCAGCCAAGTGGGCCAGGGCGGATTCGATGAAAAACTGTTTTTT.

This clone appeared a few times. J is TRBJ2-2 and V is TRBV9; 11 bases map to TRBD2. The ends lost 0 bases at V and 5 bases at J; junction bases unmatched: 3. The length of the CDR3 is 16 residues. The germline gives CDR1 SGDLS, CDR2 YYNGEE. The CDR3 loop reads CASSVGLAGRTGELFF. As DNA, the CDR3 is TGTGCCAGCAGCGTAGGACTAGCGGGACGGACCGGGGAGCTGTTTTTT.

This sequence joins TRBV5-5 and TRBJ1-1, with 8 positions matching TRBD1. Per the germline V gene, CDR1 is SGHKS and CDR2 is YYEKEE (reference sequence). This CDR3 is built from 15 residues. Trimming cost V 0 bases and J 5 bases; bases outside gene matches: 6. The CDR3 coding sequence is TGTGCCAGCAGCTTGGTTGGACAGGGTAAAACTGAAGCTTTCTTT. Protein: CASSLVGQGKTEAFF.

The chain links TRBV4-1 to TRBJ2-1; D unresolved. Germline values: CDR1 MGHRA, CDR2 YSYEKL. The CDR3 consists of 15 residues. With 5 bases removed from V and 6 bases from J, the gap between germline ends came to 17 bases. CDR3 DNA sequence: TGCGCCAGCAGCTCTCGAGCAGGCGATGGCAATGAGCAGTTCTTC. Protein: CASSSRAGDGNEQFF.

The chain couples TRBV4-3 to TRBJ1-3; 8 bases map to TRBD1. CDR1 and CDR2 (germline): LGHNA, YSLEER. CDR3 size: 16 residues. V lost 0 bases to trimming and J lost 3 bases; unmatched junction nucleotides: 4. As DNA, the CDR3 is TGCGCCAGCAGCCAAGATGCAGGGGGCTTTGGAAACACCATATATTTT. Translated: CASSQDAGGFGNTIYF.

J is TRBJ2-1 and V is TRBV6-6, with no clear D. V was pared by 4 bases and J by 0 bases, with 10 bases between. Germline V gives CDR1 MNHNY, CDR2 SVGAGI (reference sequence). The CDR3 has 15 residues. This CDR3 is CASSSHVSSYNEQFF. The CDR3 DNA follows: TGTGCCAGCAGTTCCCACGTGAGCTCCTACAATGAGCAGTTCTTC.

J is TRBJ1-6 and V is TRBV15, with 7 bases fitting TRBD1. The germline V gene encodes CDR1 LNHNV and CDR2 YYDKDF (reference sequence). The CDR3 is 16 amino acids. The junction had 7 bases not matched to a gene; V was cut back by 1 base and J by 7 bases. The CDR3 nucleotides read TGTGCCACCAGCAGAGCCCGGACAGGAAAGAATTCACCCCTCCACTTT. It specifies CATSRARTGKNSPLHF.

The rearrangement uses TRBV2 and TRBJ1-1; D remains ambiguous. This CDR3 region has 14 residues. With 6 bases removed from V and 7 bases from J, the gap between germline ends came to 18 bases. From germline, CDR1 is SNHLY and CDR2 FYNNEI. The CDR3 coding sequence is TGTGCCAGCAGCTCACCATGGAGTCCCCGTGAAGCTTTCTTT. It codes for CASSSPWSPREAFF.

This chain uses TRBV12-3 or TRBV12-4 with TRBJ2-7, with a weak D call TRBD1 (6 bases). V lost 4 bases to trimming and J lost 7 bases, with 14 bases between them. This CDR3 spans 13 amino acids. CDR3 DNA sequence: TGTGCCAGCAGTTACGACTGGCAGGGGGAGCAGTACTTC. Translation: CASSYDWQGEQYF.

The chain combines TRBV19 with TRBJ2-3, with TRBD2 matching 11 bases. CDR3 length: 14 amino acids. Trimming at V came to 7 bases and at J to 2 bases, leaving 2 bases not matched to a gene. Per germline, CDR1 LNHDA and CDR2 SQIVND (reference sequence). CDR3 region: CASTSGRFTDTQYF. The CDR3 region has the DNA TGTGCCAGTACTAGCGGGAGGTTCACAGATACGCAGTATTTT. Full variable domain (remainder filled in from reference TRBV19 and TRBJ2-3): DGGITQSPKYLFRKEGQNVTLSCEQNLNHDAMYWYRQDPGQGLRLIYYSQIVNDFQKGDIAEGYSVSREKKESFPLTVTSAQKNPTAFYLCASTSGRFTDTQYFGPGTRLTVL.

The rearrangement uses TRBV6-1 and TRBJ1-3; D is possibly TRBD1 (6 bases). From germline, CDR1 is MNHNS and CDR2 SASEGT. The ends were cut back, 3 bases at V and 0 bases at J, with 12 bases in the middle. This CDR3 is built from 16 residues. As DNA, the CDR3 is TGTGCCAGCAGTGAGTTGGGACAATACTCTGGAAACACCATATATTTT. Translated, it gives CASSELGQYSGNTIYF.

CDR3 in DNA: TGTGCCAGCAGCTTGGCCAATGCGGGAGGGCCAGAGACCCAGTACTTC. This encodes CASSLANAGGPETQYF. This sequence joins TRBV5-5 and TRBJ2-5; 9 bases map to TRBD2. Germline CDR1 reads SGHKS; CDR2 reads YYEKEE (reference sequence). This CDR3 has 16 amino acids. V shed 0 bases, J shed 4 bases, and the junction held 7 bases outside the gene matches. Drawing the rest from reference TRBV5-5 and TRBJ2-5, the complete variable domain is DAGVTQSPTHLIKTRGQQVTLRCSPISGHKSVSWYQQVLGQGPQFIFQYYEKEERGRGNFPDRFSARQFPNYSSELNVNALLLGDSALYLCASSLANAGGPETQYFGPGTRLLVL.

The chain joins TRBV19 to TRBJ2-2; no definite D call. V was shortened by 7 bases and J by 4 bases, with 10 bases between the two germline ends. This CDR3 is built from 13 residues. Germline V gene data show CDR1 as LNHDA and CDR2 as SQIVND (reference sequence). The CDR3: CASKERLTGELFF. Written as DNA, the CDR3 is TGTGCCAGTAAAGAGCGCCTCACCGGGGAGCTGTTTTTT.

The chain joins TRBV12-3 or TRBV12-4 to TRBJ1-1; D might be TRBD1 (6 bases). The CDR3 is 12 residues long. V lost 6 bases and J 8 bases, leaving 13 bases between the germline ends. The CDR3 sequence: CASRLPTGEAFF. CDR3 bases: TGTGCCAGCAGACTTCCAACAGGGGAAGCTTTCTTT.

The rearrangement links TRBV30 to TRBJ2-7; 9 bases map to TRBD1. This CDR3 is 17 amino acids long. Germline V gene sequence: CDR1 GTSNPN, CDR2 SVGIG (reference sequence). The ends lost 0 bases at V and 4 bases at J; junction bases unmatched: 13. CDR3 region: CAWSVTYIGQGKYEQYF. The CDR3 DNA is TGTGCCTGGAGTGTAACTTATATTGGACAGGGGAAATACGAGCAGTACTTC.

The chain recombines TRBV2 with TRBJ1-5; tentatively, D is TRBD1 (6 bases). Looked up from germline, CDR1 is SNHLY and CDR2 is FYNNEI. The CDR3 totals 13 residues. Trimming took off 3 bases at V and 7 bases at J, with 10 bases between the two ends. The CDR3 sequence: CASSDRGTQPQHF. CDR3 coding DNA: TGTGCCAGCAGTGACAGGGGTACCCAGCCCCAGCATTTT.

V is TRBV6-4 and J is TRBJ2-6; D is perhaps TRBD2 (6 bases). Germline CDR1 reads MRHNA; CDR2 reads SNTAGT. This CDR3 is 16 amino acids long. V lost 3 bases and J lost 0, with 9 bases in between. The CDR3: CASSEGRGSGANVLTF. DNA of the CDR3: TGTGCCAGCAGTGAAGGGCGGGGCTCTGGGGCCAACGTCCTGACTTTC.

V usage is TRBV19 and J usage is TRBJ2-7; 7 bases line up with TRBD1. CDR1 and CDR2 (germline): LNHDA, SQIVND (reference sequence). This CDR3 has 14 amino acids. Losses at the gene ends were 5 bases for V and 4 bases for J; bases not matched to a gene: 8. The CDR3 sequence is CASSVTGQRYEQYF. CDR3 bases: TGTGCCAGTAGTGTAACGGGACAGAGATACGAGCAGTACTTC.

The chain combines TRBV28 with TRBJ1-1, with 8 bases matching TRBD1. The CDR3 contains 12 residues. V lost 8 bases to trimming and J lost 7 bases; unmatched junction nucleotides: 6. The V gene's germline CDR1 is MDHEN and CDR2 SYDVKM. Here the CDR3 reads CASLTGAIEAFF. The CDR3 DNA is TGTGCCAGCCTGACAGGGGCTATTGAAGCTTTCTTT.

The V and J genes are TRBV5-8 and TRBJ2-3; TRBD1 agrees at 7 bases. J was trimmed by 4 bases and V by 7 bases; bases with no gene match: 6. Germline CDR1 is SGHTS and CDR2 is YDEGEE. The CDR3 has 13 amino acids. CDR3 loop: CASPLQGADTQYF. CDR3 in DNA: TGTGCCAGCCCCCTCCAGGGGGCAGATACGCAGTATTTT.

This clone was recorded only once. V usage is TRBV3-1 (or the pseudogene TRBV3-2) and J usage is TRBJ1-3; TRBD1 matches at 10 bases. The CDR3 has 20 amino acids. Germline CDR1 reads LGHDT; CDR2 reads YNNKEL (reference sequence). V lost 0 bases to trimming and J lost 1 base; unmatched junction nucleotides: 12. CDR3 bases: TGTGCCAGCAGCCAAGATACTGGGACAGGGGCTGTCGGGTCTGGAAACACCATATATTTT. Its protein is CASSQDTGTGAVGSGNTIYF.

This clone was observed a few times. The CDR3 nucleotides are TGTGCCAGCAGCAAAGGGGCGGGGACCGGGGAGCTGTTTTTT. It codes for CASSKGAGTGELFF. The chain links TRBV21-1 to TRBJ2-2; TRBD2, the table's D call, lacks a check against the DNA. TRBV21-1 is a pseudogene. CDR3 length: 14 amino acids.

This rearrangement joins TRBV9 to TRBJ2-4, with 10 bases fitting TRBD1. The germline V gene has CDR1 SGDLS and CDR2 YYNGEE. This CDR3 is 19 amino acids long. J gave up 0 bases and V 0 bases, and 9 bases lay outside the gene matches. This CDR3 is CASSVGQGAWGEAKNIQYF. Written as DNA, the CDR3 is TGTGCCAGCAGCGTAGGACAGGGGGCATGGGGGGAAGCCAAAAACATTCAGTACTTC.